This T cell receptor beta chain was obtained from a study of cytomegalovirus exposure and HLA in healthy donors listed by TCRdb under 2017. Notes on the research overall: According to an earlier analysis of several hundred of the donors, 150 million to 200 million T cells yielded approximately 120 million unique TCR beta sequences and about 280 Gb of sequence data. An early release covering roughly 600 HLA-typed donors comprised around 300 gigabases of sequencing data and around 85 million unique TCR sequences. The genetic ancestry cluster associated with self-reported Caucasian donors included 81% of the 350 to 500 genotyped donors. The aim of the study was to test whether cataloging public T cell receptors could identify signatures of past pathogen exposure. The study used immunosequencing to profile the T cell repertoires of approximately 640 subjects and linked those repertoires to cytomegalovirus serostatus. A separate validation cohort of more than 100 different subjects was used in addition to the approximately 700-subject first cohort. High-throughput TCR immunosequencing, statistical association of individual TCRs with disease status, and machine learning were combined to predict cytomegalovirus infection status. To study patterns of TCR occurrence, a later analysis re-analyzed previously published TCR beta repertoires from hundreds of donors and added high-resolution HLA genotyping. In the later analysis, no new phenotypic data were used to find candidate immune exposures; instead, reliance was placed on TCR beta sequences and their occurrence across donors. To decide whether each TCR beta V gene segment behaved as functional or pseudogenic, an earlier analysis of approximately 600 of the donors relied on high-throughput TCR beta sequencing. Alongside the repertoire data, information on donor age, sex, ethnicity and CMV serostatus was compiled. A later genetic analysis used genome-wide SNP genotypes for about 65% of the roughly 670 donors, treating that subset as a discovery cohort. Every repertoire in the discovery cohort had been generated on one and the same sequencing platform. Class I and class II HLA loci were covered by the typing at four-digit resolution. Typing coverage differed by locus: A, B, C, DRB1 and DQB1 were typed in roughly 629-640 donors, DQA1 in 500 to 550, DPA1 in around 610, and DPB1 in just under 490. Four to six DR-DQ haplotypes were handled as single units for association and clustering, since linkage in the cohort was strong. Across about 370 genotyped donors of the cohort, an average of about 240,000 unique TCR beta nucleotide sequences per donor were sequenced, and approximately 19% of those sequences were non-productive.

This clone was picked up a small number of times. Its antigen has not been determined. Base qualities are not recorded, but no much larger clone differs from it by a single base. Libraries were prepared through the immunoSEQ multiplex PCR assay. For the multiplex PCR, a mixture combining 60 forward primers for TCR Vbeta segments and 13 reverse primers for TCR Jbeta segments was used. A multiplex PCR assay on genomic DNA amplified the CDR3 region of rearranged TCR beta genes. The amplified TCR beta libraries were sequenced on the Illumina HiSeq System as 87-base-pair reads. Per the original workflow: A later analysis counted 75 million to 100 million unique TCR beta chains across the 550 to 700 repertoires, and roughly 9.9 million of these chains were shared by at least two donors. A nearest-neighbor algorithm error-corrected the raw reads and collapsed the reads into unique sequences, merging closely related sequences to remove PCR and sequencing errors. CDR3 sequences were aligned to IMGT reference sequences to assign V, D and J gene segments. For a sequence to be retained, at least a six-nucleotide match to both a V gene segment and a J gene segment was required. Rearrangements were called productive when the CDR3 lacked stop codons and stayed in frame with V and J; all others were non-productive. CDR3 was defined by IMGT convention, running from the second conserved V-encoded cysteine to the conserved J-encoded phenylalanine. Sequences without an unambiguous match to a single V gene segment were excluded from the earlier analysis of several hundred of the donors. An earlier analysis of several hundred of the donors called V segments functional above 56.7% productive rearrangements and segregating when the between-donor standard deviation exceeded 5%. A statistical classification framework was built to diagnose cytomegalovirus status from the catalog of TCR beta chain sequences. V and J gene assignment, in a later analysis, came from comparing TCR nucleotide sequences with IMGT/GENE-DB human TR gene sequences. A later analysis assigned CDR3 sequences and most-parsimonious VDJ recombination scenarios with the TCRdist pipeline. A later analysis defined each TCR beta chain by its CDR3 amino acid sequence plus V-gene family, and excluded reads lacking a unique V-gene family. To address suspected cross-contamination and a sequencing artifact, a later analysis removed around 600 highly shared, low-generation-probability nucleotide sequences. In a later analysis, a clonal expansion index was calculated for each public chain from normalized within-repertoire ranks of inferred template counts. Generation probabilities in a later analysis came from a VDJ recombination model fitted to out-of-frame rearrangements, and those results were checked against IGoR. In a later analysis, hypergeometric tests were used to score TCR-TCR, TCR-HLA and TCR-CMV co-occurrence, with a repertoire-size bias correction applied to TCR pairs. In a later analysis, false discovery rates were estimated by permuting HLA or CMV assignments 20 times. A later analysis grouped co-occurring TCRs with DBSCAN, adding TCRdist sequence similarity when clustering within HLA-allele-positive subsets. For co-occurrence clustering, repertoires with fewer than 30,000 or more than 120,000 public chains were excluded, along with five repertoires with anomalous nucleotide sharing. Here the immuneACCESS table is served through TCRdb, limited to in-frame sequences with V and J called. Missing clones are a known gap in these copies; in checked studies unresolved V genes cover under half, and the rest lacks a known reason. From that table come the V and J calls and clone size; the DNA was used to work out D and trimming. This sample gives under 200,000 clones in total; 82% of them show up just once. Around 11% of the sample is in the top ten clones.

Here is what the overall study found, with its caveats: Presence/absence analyses assumed roughly uniform sequencing depth across donors, an assumption that may not hold. The cohort was sequenced for TCR beta chains only, and without alpha or paired-chain data the features that could be detected were limited. Correlated functional status among segregating V segments might reflect linkage disequilibrium, but an unknown experimental factor could not be ruled out. A later genetic analysis associated a missense DCLRE1C variant with V-gene and J-gene trimming of TCR beta chains, and an independent cohort replicated the association. The only immune exposure information available for the cohort was CMV serostatus. According to a later analysis, parvovirus B19, influenza, CMV and Epstein-Barr virus appeared linked to several top co-occurrence clusters. Most TCR sequences were seen in very few donors, while some public TCRs were found in many individuals. In a later analysis, HLA-associated TCR beta chains were found to be more clonally expanded and to have lower generation probabilities than equally common non-associated chains. A further reported finding was that TCR beta sequences accurately predicted the HLA-A and HLA-B alleles for most subjects in the first cohort. In a later genetic analysis, fewer N-insertions in productive TCRs were reported among donors in an Asian-associated ancestry cluster than the approximately 710-donor mean. A group of highly shared sequence variants was considered likely to be a technical artifact of the sequencing pipeline. At a false discovery rate of 0.05, a later analysis linked roughly 17,000 TCR beta sequences to specific HLA alleles. According to the authors, the approach could potentially be generalized to other disease states and immunological phenotypes. Most CMV-associated TCR beta chains appeared to be HLA-restricted in a later analysis, and the HLA associations seemed to be driven largely by CMV exposure. In vitro tests confirmed that a few of the cytomegalovirus-associated TCR beta chains recognize cytomegalovirus antigens. Broadly in line with IMGT annotations, most TCR beta V segments showed up in productive rearrangements about 87% or about 30% of the time in an earlier analysis of approximately 600 of the donors. The classifier was reported to diagnose cytomegalovirus status with high specificity and sensitivity in both the original cohort and the validation cohort. A later analysis found that TCR association rates varied across HLA loci, with DRB1 alleles showing the most associated TCRs and HLA-C alleles the fewest. Because counts were too low, approximately 15 rarely observed V segments, including chromosome 9 orphons, were excluded from the earlier analysis of under 650 of the donors. HLA typing was unavailable for some donors at each locus, so association tests used only the typed subset. When HLA alleles, especially DR and DQ, strongly co-occurred, attributing TCR associations to individual alleles was difficult. Because the 87-base-pair reads could not distinguish some IMGT-functional V segments, including TRBV6-2 and TRBV6-3, those segments were excluded. In the study, roughly 160 TCR beta chains were listed as associated with cytomegalovirus.

Trimming takes 6 bases from V and 6 bases from J, and the germline ends sit 23 bases apart. There are 16 amino acids in the CDR3, from cysteine to phenylalanine inclusive. The sequence is cut down to CDR3 DNA, 48 bases in frame from base 1. Looking up the germline V gene (reference sequence) yields CDR1 MNHNY and CDR2 SVGAGI. In total, 500 to 700 healthy bone marrow donors made up the cohort. At the time of sampling, all cohort members were nominally healthy, though unrecorded immune exposures were likely present. The donor was CMV seropositive and was included in the group of 289 seropositive cohort members. Each donor provided a peripheral blood sample, and peripheral blood mononuclear cells were used for TCR beta sequencing. The Qiagen DNeasy Blood Extraction Kit was used to extract genomic DNA from the blood cell samples.

The chain uses TRBV6-6 and TRBJ2-5; matching of 6 bases hints at TRBD2 as the D gene. The sequence derives from a man aged 45-65 years in good health and CMV-seropositive. The material sequenced was PBMCs. This receptor has the CDR3 CASSRTLGGDIQTQYF. The nucleotide sequence is given as TGTGCCAGCAGCCGGACCCTGGGCGGGGATATTCAGACCCAGTACTTC.